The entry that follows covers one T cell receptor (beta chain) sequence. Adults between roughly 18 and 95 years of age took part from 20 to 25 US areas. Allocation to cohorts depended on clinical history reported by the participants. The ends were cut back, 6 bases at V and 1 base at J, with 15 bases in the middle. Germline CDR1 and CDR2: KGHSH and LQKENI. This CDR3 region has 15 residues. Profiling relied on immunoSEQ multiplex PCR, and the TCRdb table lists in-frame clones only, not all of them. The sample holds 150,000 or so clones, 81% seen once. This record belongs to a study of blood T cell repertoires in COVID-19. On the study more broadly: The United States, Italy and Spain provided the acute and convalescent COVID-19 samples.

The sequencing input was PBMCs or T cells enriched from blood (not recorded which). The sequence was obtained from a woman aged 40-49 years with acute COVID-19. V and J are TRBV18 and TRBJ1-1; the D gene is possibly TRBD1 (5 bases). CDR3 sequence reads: CASSRFRGRNTEAFF. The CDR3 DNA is TGTGCCAGCTCGCGTTTTAGGGGTCGGAACACTGAAGCTTTCTTT.